These T cell receptor beta chains were read from a single sample in a study of OX40 agonist ivuxolimab in advanced cancers. This table comes from immunoSEQ multiplex PCR, and its TCRdb copy is limited to in-frame clones, with some not included. This sample has 50,000 to 65,000 clones, with roughly 82% found just once. Sequencing was performed on CD4+ or CD8+ T cells sorted from blood, taken in a trial of the OX40 agonist ivuxolimab. The receptors originated from an adult with an advanced solid tumor such as melanoma, head and neck, liver or kidney cancer. Both conserved end residues are part of each CDR3. A D gene is named only where the DNA matches it firmly. The size of a clone is reported for some rows only, either as once, few or many, or as a class for expanded clones.

V	D	J	size	CDR3	DNA
TRBV6-1	NA	TRBJ2-7	once	CASSPDYEQYF	TGTGCCAGCAGTCCCGATTACGAGCAGTACTTC
TRBV27	NA	TRBJ1-5	NA	CASSSAGARSQPQHF	TGTGCCAGCAGTTCGGCAGGGGCGCGGAGTCAGCCCCAGCATTTT
TRBV5-1	NA	TRBJ1-2	NA	CASSIYTNYGYTF	TGCGCCAGCAGCATTTACACTAACTATGGCTACACCTTC
TRBV6-5	NA	TRBJ1-4	NA	CASSYMCLF	TGTGCCAGCAGTTATATGTGCCTCTTT
TRBV6-5	TRBD2	TRBJ2-7	NA	CASSSSGTSGRHDF	TGTGCCAGCAGTTCCTCCGGGACTAGCGGGAGACATGACTTC
TRBV27	NA	TRBJ1-6	NA	CASSLRRGNSPLHF	TGTGCCAGCAGTTTGCGGCGAGGAAATTCACCCCTCCACTTT
TRBV6-5	TRBD1	TRBJ1-2	NA	CASSYGTADLGYTF	TGTGCCAGCAGTTACGGGACAGCCGATTTGGGCTACACCTTC
TRBV7-9	NA	TRBJ2-7	NA	CASSLGLAVYEQYF	TGTGCCAGCAGCTTAGGTCTAGCAGTCTACGAGCAGTACTTC
TRBV6-1	TRBD1	TRBJ2-5	NA	CATLRDRVGLETQYF	TGTGCCACCTTAAGAGACAGGGTGGGCTTAGAGACCCAGTACTTC
TRBV5-5	NA	TRBJ1-2	once	CASSLNRPYYGYTF	TGTGCCAGCAGCTTGAATAGGCCGTACTATGGCTACACCTTC
TRBV7-2	TRBD2	TRBJ2-3	NA	CASQRGRSTDTQYF	TGTGCCAGCCAGCGGGGGCGTAGCACAGATACGCAGTATTTT
TRBV5-1	NA	TRBJ1-2	NA	CASSLDGFNYGYTF	TGCGCCAGCAGCTTGGATGGATTTAACTATGGCTACACCTTC
TRBV27	NA	TRBJ2-5	NA	CASSFTGAETQYF	TGTGCCAGCAGTTTCACGGGAGCGGAGACCCAGTACTTC
TRBV6-5	NA	TRBJ1-1	NA	CASSFQTEAFF	TGTGCCAGCAGTTTTCAAACTGAAGCTTTCTTT
TRBV7-2	NA	TRBJ2-5	NA	CASSLAFPGDQETQYF	TGTGCCAGCAGCTTAGCCTTTCCGGGGGACCAAGAGACCCAGTACTTC
TRBV19	NA	TRBJ1-3	once	CASSIGGNTIYF	TGTGCCAGTAGTATCGGTGGAAACACCATATATTTT
TRBV19	NA	TRBJ1-1	NA	CASSMGGWDTEAFF	TGTGCCAGTAGTATGGGGGGTTGGGACACTGAAGCTTTCTTT
TRBV19	NA	TRBJ2-7	NA	CASRGAGGIDEQYF	TGTGCCAGTCGGGGGGCGGGTGGAATCGACGAGCAGTACTTC
TRBV20-1	NA	TRBJ2-3	NA	CSALQGDTQYF	TGCAGTGCTCTCCAGGGGGATACGCAGTATTTT
TRBV18	NA	TRBJ2-7	NA	CASSRSGGPGFGEQYF	TGTGCCAGCTCCCGGTCTGGGGGGCCGGGTTTTGGCGAGCAGTACTTC
TRBV4-2	TRBD2	TRBJ2-1	once	CASSPGTSGRAYNEQFF	TGTGCCAGCAGCCCGGGGACTAGCGGGAGGGCCTACAATGAGCAGTTCTTC
TRBV19	TRBD1	TRBJ1-3	few	CASSRDRELRGNTIYF	TGTGCCAGTTCCCGGGACAGGGAGTTGAGGGGAAACACCATATATTTT
TRBV2	NA	TRBJ1-1	NA	CASSTGRYAFF	TGTGCCAGCAGCACAGGGAGGTACGCTTTCTTT
TRBV25-1	NA	TRBJ2-3	NA	CASSERGTASSTDTQYF	TGTGCCAGCAGTGAGCGCGGGACAGCCTCTAGCACAGATACGCAGTATTTT
TRBV4-1	NA	TRBJ1-5	NA	CASSQDRTILQPQHF	TGCGCCAGCAGCCAAGATAGAACGATTCTCCAGCCCCAGCATTTT
TRBV7-2	NA	TRBJ2-5	NA	CASSPHGGKQETQYF	TGTGCCAGCAGCCCCCACGGTGGGAAGCAAGAGACCCAGTACTTC
TRBV10-1	NA	TRBJ2-1	NA	CASSDRGTSNEQFF	TGCGCCAGCAGTGACAGGGGAACGAGCAATGAGCAGTTCTTC
TRBV5-1	NA	TRBJ2-1	NA	CASSLLGFEQFF	TGCGCCAGCAGCTTGTTGGGGTTTGAGCAGTTCTTC
TRBV5-1	NA	TRBJ1-1	NA	CASSSTTENTEAFF	TGCGCCAGCAGCTCCACGACAGAGAACACTGAAGCTTTCTTT
TRBV5-8	NA	TRBJ1-5	once	CASSLESDRQPQHF	TGTGCCAGCAGCTTGGAATCCGACAGGCAGCCCCAGCATTTT
TRBV28	NA	TRBJ1-3	medium-sized	CASSWGDSGNTIYF	TGTGCCAGCAGTTGGGGGGACTCTGGAAACACCATATATTTT
TRBV7-8	TRBD1	TRBJ1-4	NA	CASSLEGQSNEKLFF	TGTGCCAGCAGCTTAGAGGGACAGAGTAATGAAAAACTGTTTTTT
TRBV4-2	NA	TRBJ1-6	NA	CASSPVGGRGTSPLHF	TGTGCCAGCAGCCCCGTGGGCGGCAGGGGAACTTCACCCCTCCACTTT
TRBV19	TRBD1	TRBJ1-4	NA	CASSPRQGRGEKLFF	TGTGCCAGTAGTCCCCGACAGGGAAGGGGTGAAAAACTGTTTTTT
TRBV5-1	NA	TRBJ2-1	NA	CASKASPTDNEQFF	TGCGCCAGCAAGGCTAGCCCCACGGACAATGAGCAGTTCTTC
TRBV7-2	NA	TRBJ2-4	NA	CASSLYQGGNIQYF	TGTGCCAGCAGCTTATACCAGGGAGGAAACATTCAGTACTTC
TRBV9	TRBD2	TRBJ2-7	NA	CASSVLGLGYNHEQYF	TGTGCCAGCAGCGTGCTCGGACTAGGGTATAATCACGAGCAGTACTTC
TRBV10-3	NA	TRBJ1-1	NA	CASNERDYTEAFF	TGTGCCAGCAATGAAAGGGATTACACTGAAGCTTTCTTT
TRBV2	TRBD1	TRBJ1-5	NA	CASNRDRNQPQHF	TGTGCCAGTAACCGGGACAGAAATCAGCCCCAGCATTTT
TRBV28	NA	TRBJ1-1	few	CASLPGGGRNTEAFF	TGTGCCAGCCTTCCCGGGGGGGGGCGCAACACTGAAGCTTTCTTT
TRBV25-1	TRBD1	TRBJ2-1	NA	CASRDRYNEQFF	TGTGCCAGCAGGGACAGGTACAATGAGCAGTTCTTC
TRBV5-1	NA	TRBJ1-1	NA	CASSSRLNTEAFF	TGCGCCAGCAGCTCGAGGCTGAACACTGAAGCTTTCTTT
TRBV7-2	NA	TRBJ1-2	NA	CASSLARTTSYGYTF	TGTGCCAGCAGCTTAGCCAGGACCACCAGTTATGGCTACACCTTC
TRBV7-3	TRBD2	TRBJ2-7	once	CASSLGPAGTYEQYF	TGTGCCAGCAGCTTAGGCCCAGCGGGGACCTACGAGCAGTACTTC
TRBV7-2	NA	TRBJ2-2	few	CASSLRTGELFF	TGTGCCAGCAGCCTGAGGACCGGGGAGCTGTTTTTT
TRBV2	NA	TRBJ1-6	NA	CASSETGVCHF	TGTGCCAGCAGTGAAACCGGTGTTTGCCACTTT
TRBV29-1	NA	TRBJ1-2	NA	CSVLDLRGYGYTF	TGCAGCGTTTTGGACCTCAGGGGCTATGGCTACACCTTC
TRBV5-8	NA	TRBJ2-7	NA	CASSLAGGSPTYEQYF	TGTGCCAGCAGCTTGGCCGGCGGCAGCCCCACCTACGAGCAGTACTTC
TRBV30	TRBD2	TRBJ2-3	NA	CAWSVGLAGLTDTQYF	TGTGCCTGGAGTGTAGGGCTAGCGGGGCTCACAGATACGCAGTATTTT
TRBV5-4	TRBD1	TRBJ1-2	NA	CASSLGFGQGYGYTF	TGTGCCAGCAGCTTGGGTTTTGGACAGGGCTATGGCTACACCTTC
TRBV19	NA	TRBJ2-2	NA	CASSSRTTLNTGELFF	TGTGCCAGTAGTTCCCGGACAACTCTGAACACCGGGGAGCTGTTTTTT
TRBV11-3	TRBD2	TRBJ2-3	few	CASSGGLAGGTDTQYF	TGTGCCAGCAGCGGCGGACTAGCGGGGGGCACAGATACGCAGTATTTT
TRBV28	TRBD1	TRBJ2-1	NA	CASRSGTGGNEQFF	TGTGCCAGCAGATCGGGGACAGGGGGCAATGAGCAGTTCTTC